This TCR beta chain stems from a study of T cell repertoires in cytomegalovirus infection. Whole-study context: In public TCR beta signatures, there were indications of both CMV infection and matching HLA type. Overall study findings and caveats: Accumulated public TCR beta family frequency recognized individuals carrying CMV together with the relevant HLA.

As regards this clonotype: Its cognate antigen is unknown.

TCRdb recomputed calls from the reads with MiXCR, one row per CDR3 protein. The sample holds over 250,000 distinct CDR3 sequences; about 20% are singletons and the top ten take about 21%. The ends lost 7 bases at V and 1 base at J; junction bases unmatched: 4. The CDR3 extends over 14 amino acids. The specimen comprised cultured PBMCs, sampled from culture after CMV antigen stimulation. This TCR was sampled from a human donor in good health (CMV status not recorded). Some clones in this sample may be carry-over from other donors' samples. The chain is built from TRBV12-3 or TRBV12-4 and TRBJ1-1, with 9 bases matching TRBD1. Written as DNA, the CDR3 is TGTGCCAGCATCTTGGACAGGGGGAACACTGAAGCTTTCTTT. Translation gives CASILDRGNTEAFF.